This TCR beta chain emerged from a study of cytomegalovirus exposure and HLA in healthy donors. Sequenced by immunoSEQ multiplex PCR; TCRdb stores in-frame clones only, minus some. Seen here are about 220,000 clones, over 80% observed once, and the top ten hold around 15%. The trim removed 6 bases at V and 2 bases at J, leaving 5 bases unmatched. This CDR3 contains 14 residues. The germline V gene encodes CDR1 KGHSH and CDR2 LQKENI. This clonotype originated in a woman under 40 in good health and CMV-seropositive. Sequencing was carried out using PBMCs. The V call is TRBV18, the J call TRBJ2-7; 9 bases match TRBD1. The CDR3 DNA follows: TGTGCCAGCTCCATCCGGGACAGGGCCTACGAGCAGTACTTC. It is translated as CASSIRDRAYEQYF.